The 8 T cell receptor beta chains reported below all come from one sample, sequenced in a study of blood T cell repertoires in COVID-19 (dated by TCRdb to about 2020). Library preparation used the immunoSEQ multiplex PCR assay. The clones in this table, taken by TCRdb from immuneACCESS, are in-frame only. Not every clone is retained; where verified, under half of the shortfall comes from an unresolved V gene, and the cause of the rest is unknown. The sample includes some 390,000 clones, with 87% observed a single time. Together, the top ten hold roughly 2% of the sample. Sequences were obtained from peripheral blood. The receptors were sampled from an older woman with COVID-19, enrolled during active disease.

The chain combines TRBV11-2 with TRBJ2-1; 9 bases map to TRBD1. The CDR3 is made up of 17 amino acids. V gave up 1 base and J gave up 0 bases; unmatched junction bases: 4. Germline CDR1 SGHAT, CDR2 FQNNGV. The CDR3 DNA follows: TGTGCCAGCAGCTTAGGAAGGACAGGGGACTCCTACAATGAGCAGTTCTTC. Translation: CASSLGRTGDSYNEQFF.

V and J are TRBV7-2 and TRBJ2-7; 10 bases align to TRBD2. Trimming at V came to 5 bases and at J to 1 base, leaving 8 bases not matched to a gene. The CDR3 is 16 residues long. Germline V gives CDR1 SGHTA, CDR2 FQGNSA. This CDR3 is CASSARLAGLSYEQYF. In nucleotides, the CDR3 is TGTGCCAGCAGCGCTAGACTAGCGGGCCTTTCCTACGAGCAGTACTTC.

CDR3 DNA: TGTGCCAGCAGCTTAGATGGCCGTCAGCCCCAGCATTTT. It translates to CASSLDGRQPQHF. V and J are TRBV7-9 and TRBJ1-5; D remains ambiguous. Germline CDR1 reads SEHNR; CDR2 reads FQNEAQ (reference sequence). The CDR3 consists of 13 residues. The ends were cut back, 1 base at V and 6 bases at J, with 7 bases in the middle.

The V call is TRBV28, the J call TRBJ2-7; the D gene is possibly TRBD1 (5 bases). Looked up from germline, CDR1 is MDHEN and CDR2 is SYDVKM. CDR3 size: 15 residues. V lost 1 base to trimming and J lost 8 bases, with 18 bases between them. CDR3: CASSLLQGSEKKQYF. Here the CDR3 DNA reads TGTGCCAGCAGTTTATTGCAGGGCTCCGAAAAAAAGCAGTACTTC.

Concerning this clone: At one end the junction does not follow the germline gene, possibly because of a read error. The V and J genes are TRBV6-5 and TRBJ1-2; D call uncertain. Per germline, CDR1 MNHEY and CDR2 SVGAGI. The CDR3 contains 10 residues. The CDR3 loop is CASSYREPSF. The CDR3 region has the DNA TGTGCCAGCAGTTACCGGGAACCCTCCTTC.

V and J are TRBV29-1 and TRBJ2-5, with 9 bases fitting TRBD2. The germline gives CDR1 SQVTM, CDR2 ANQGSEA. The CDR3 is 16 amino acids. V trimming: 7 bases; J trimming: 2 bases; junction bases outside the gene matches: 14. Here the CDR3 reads CSGLLSSGALQETQYF. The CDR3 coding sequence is TGCAGCGGGCTTCTGTCTAGCGGGGCCCTGCAAGAGACCCAGTACTTC. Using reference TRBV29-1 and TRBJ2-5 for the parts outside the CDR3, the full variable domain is SAVISQKPSRDICQRGTSLTIQCQVDSQVTMMFWYRQQPGQSLTLIATANQGSEATYESGFVIDKFPISRPNLTFSTLTVSNMSPEDSSIYLCSGLLSSGALQETQYFGPGTRLLVL.

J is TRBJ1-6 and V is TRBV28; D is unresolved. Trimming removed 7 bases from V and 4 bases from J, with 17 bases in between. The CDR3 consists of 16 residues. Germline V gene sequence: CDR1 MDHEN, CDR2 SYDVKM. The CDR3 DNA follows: TGTGCCAGCACCCCCCTCAGCGCGGCGTATAATTCACCCCTCCACTTT. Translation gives CASTPLSAAYNSPLHF.

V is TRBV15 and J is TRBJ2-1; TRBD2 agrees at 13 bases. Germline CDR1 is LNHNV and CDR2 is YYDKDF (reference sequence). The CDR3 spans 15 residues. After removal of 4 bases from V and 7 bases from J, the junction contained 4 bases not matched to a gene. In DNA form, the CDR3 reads TGTGCCACCAGCATACTAGCGGGGGGGCGTAATGAGCAGTTCTTC. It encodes CATSILAGGRNEQFF.